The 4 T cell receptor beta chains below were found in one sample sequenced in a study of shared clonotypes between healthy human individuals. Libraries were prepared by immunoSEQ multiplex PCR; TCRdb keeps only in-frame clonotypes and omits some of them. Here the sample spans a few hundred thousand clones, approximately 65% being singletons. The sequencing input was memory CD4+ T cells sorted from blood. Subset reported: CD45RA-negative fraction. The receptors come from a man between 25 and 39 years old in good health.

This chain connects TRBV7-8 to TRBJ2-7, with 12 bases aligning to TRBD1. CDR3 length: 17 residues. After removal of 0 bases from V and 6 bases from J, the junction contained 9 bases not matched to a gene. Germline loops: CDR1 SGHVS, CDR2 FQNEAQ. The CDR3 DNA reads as TGTGCCAGCAGCTTAGCGGTTTGGGACAGGGGGCGATTCGAGCAGTACTTC. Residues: CASSLAVWDRGRFEQYF.

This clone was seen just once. The CDR3 coding sequence is TGTGCCACCAGCGATACGGGACAGGGAAGGGCTGAAGCTTTCTTT. The encoded protein is CATSDTGQGRAEAFF. V and J are TRBV15 and TRBJ1-1, with 9 bases aligning to TRBD1. Trimming cost V 5 bases and J 6 bases; bases outside gene matches: 10. CDR3 length: 15 amino acids. CDR1 is LNHNV, CDR2 YYDKDF, per germline (reference sequence). Using reference TRBV15 and TRBJ1-1 for the parts outside the CDR3, the full variable domain is DAMVIQNPRYQVTQFGKPVTLSCSQTLNHNVMYWYQQKSSQAPKLLFHYYDKDFNNEADTPDNFQSRRPNTSFCFLDIRSPGLGDTAMYLCATSDTGQGRAEAFFGQGTRLTVV.

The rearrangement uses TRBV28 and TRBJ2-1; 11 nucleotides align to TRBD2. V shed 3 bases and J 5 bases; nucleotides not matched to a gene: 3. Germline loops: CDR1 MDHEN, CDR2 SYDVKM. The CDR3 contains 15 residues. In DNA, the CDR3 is TGTGCCAGCAGTTTCACTAGCGGGAGACACAATGAGCAGTTCTTC. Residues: CASSFTSGRHNEQFF.

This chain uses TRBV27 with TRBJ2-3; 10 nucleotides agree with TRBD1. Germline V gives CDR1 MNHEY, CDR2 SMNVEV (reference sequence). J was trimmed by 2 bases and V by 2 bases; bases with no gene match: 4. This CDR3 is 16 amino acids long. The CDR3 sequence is CASSLRTGGYTDTQYF. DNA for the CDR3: TGTGCCAGCAGTTTAAGGACAGGGGGTTACACAGATACGCAGTATTTT.